This T cell receptor beta chain appears in the sequencing data of a study of T cells in Graves' hyperthyroidism and ophthalmopathy. Study results and limitations: Most clonotypes expanded in thyroid above 0.001 were likewise present in blood.

This clonotype was seen more than once but under ten times. Antigen: not known. This CDR3 contains 16 residues. Germline V gene sequence: CDR1 SGHVS, CDR2 FNYEAQ. V lost 1 base and J lost 0, with 10 bases in between. Duration under 3 months, a NOSPECS grade of at least 4, and a Clinical Activity Score of at least 3 characterized the ophthalmopathy patients. Based on clinical symptoms, serum thyroxine and TRAb, thyroid ultrasound and orbital computed tomography, diagnoses were reached. The CDR3 regions of TCR beta were amplified from RNA transcripts. During a first-round RT-PCR of the TCR CDR3, the HTBI primer set was used. MiXCR, applied by TCRdb to the multiplex PCR reads, yields one record per CDR3 protein. The sample lists roughly 250,000 distinct CDR3 sequences; approximately 20% were seen once.

The V call is TRBV7-6, the J call TRBJ1-3; unclear D gene. This clonotype originated in a man younger than 40 with Graves' ophthalmopathy. Sample: blood. The CDR3 here is CASSLGTAGSGNTIYF. The CDR3 DNA sequence: TGTGCCAGCAGCTTAGGGACGGCAGGCTCTGGAAACACCATATATTTT.